The 20 T cell receptor beta chains presented below share a single source sample, sequenced in a study of blood T cell repertoires in COVID-19. Libraries were prepared by immunoSEQ multiplex PCR; TCRdb keeps only in-frame clonotypes and omits some of them. The data show 120,000 or so clones, about four fifths seen once. The sequencing input was peripheral blood. Receptors were obtained from a man aged 80 or over with active or convalescent COVID-19.

In DNA, the CDR3 is TGTGCCAGCAGCGGCGGGACTAGCGGATACTACGAGCAGTACTTC. Translation: CASSGGTSGYYEQYF. The V gene is TRBV7-2, the J gene TRBJ2-7; TRBD2 matches at 11 bases. The germline gives CDR1 SGHTA, CDR2 FQGNSA. This CDR3 is built from 15 residues. J gave up 3 bases and V 5 bases, and 6 bases lay outside the gene matches.

To note about this clone: Other DNA sequences within the sample encode an identical CDR3. The gene calls are TRBV6-5 and TRBJ1-5; D is possibly TRBD1 (5 bases). V dropped 2 bases and J dropped 7 bases, with 9 bases sitting between them. Per the germline V gene, CDR1 is MNHEY and CDR2 is SVGAGI. This CDR3 has 13 residues. CDR3 amino acids: CASSYQGGQPQHF. CDR3 DNA: TGTGCCAGCAGTTACCAGGGCGGCCAGCCCCAGCATTTT.

This clone was detected ten times or more. The J gene is TRBJ2-3, the V gene TRBV19; 8 positions agree with TRBD2. V lost 7 bases to trimming and J lost 10 bases; unmatched junction nucleotides: 13. Germline V gene lookup returns CDR1 LNHDA and CDR2 SQIVND (reference sequence). CDR3 size: 14 residues. CDR3 DNA sequence: TGTGCCAGTATGGGAGGGGGACTAGTGAGTGCGCAGTATTTT. It is translated as CASMGGGLVSAQYF.

V and J are TRBV7-2 and TRBJ2-7, with 8 bases matching TRBD2. V shed 7 bases, J shed 0 bases, and the junction held 8 bases outside the gene matches. Germline loops: CDR1 SGHTA, CDR2 FQGNSA. The CDR3 covers 15 residues. CDR3 sequence: CASTHGGANSYEQYF. The CDR3 DNA reads as TGTGCCAGCACCCACGGGGGGGCGAACTCCTACGAGCAGTACTTC.

The chain uses TRBV19 and TRBJ1-5; 10 nucleotides agree with TRBD1. The CDR3 totals 15 residues. Germline CDR1 LNHDA, CDR2 SQIVND (reference sequence). The V and J ends lost 2 bases and 6 bases, in that order; junction bases with no gene match: 4. The CDR3: CASSITGTGVQPQHF. CDR3 in DNA: TGTGCCAGTAGTATAACCGGGACAGGGGTTCAGCCCCAGCATTTT. The full variable domain, its missing parts supplied by reference TRBV19 and TRBJ1-5, is DGGITQSPKYLFRKEGQNVTLSCEQNLNHDAMYWYRQDPGQGLRLIYYSQIVNDFQKGDIAEGYSVSREKKESFPLTVTSAQKNPTAFYLCASSITGTGVQPQHFGDGTRLSIL.

In this sample, this clone turned up once. The V gene is TRBV6-2 or TRBV6-3, the J gene TRBJ2-3; 9 bases match TRBD2. Germline lookup yields CDR1 MNHEY and CDR2 SVGEGT. After removal of 6 bases from V and 0 bases from J, the junction contained 4 bases not matched to a gene. The CDR3 is 15 residues long. CDR3 nucleotides: TGTGCCAGCAGCCGACTAGCGGCTAGCACAGATACGCAGTATTTT. The encoded protein is CASSRLAASTDTQYF.

The rearrangement joins TRBV10-3 to TRBJ2-3, with 8 bases that match TRBD2. The CDR3 length is 15 residues. V was pared by 2 bases and J by 1 base, with 2 bases of the junction left unmatched. Germline lookup yields CDR1 ENHRY and CDR2 SYGVKD. The CDR3 spells CAISEQAGGTDTQYF. The CDR3, as DNA: TGTGCCATCAGTGAGCAAGCGGGGGGCACAGATACGCAGTATTTT.

This clone has a single count. The gene calls are TRBV18 and TRBJ2-3; 9 nucleotides match TRBD2. The CDR3 covers 16 residues. With V trimmed by 2 bases and J by 9 bases, 12 bases remained unmatched. Per the germline V gene, CDR1 is KGHSH and CDR2 is LQKENI. The chain's CDR3 is CASSPDSGGSGGTQYF. For the CDR3, the DNA is TGTGCCAGCTCACCAGACAGCGGGGGGTCCGGCGGCACGCAGTATTTT.

The J gene is TRBJ2-7, the V gene TRBV11-2; 7 bases map to TRBD1. Germline assignment: CDR1 SGHAT and CDR2 FQNNGV. V lost 5 bases to trimming and J lost 2 bases; unmatched junction nucleotides: 9. The CDR3 loop spans 15 amino acids. The CDR3 bases are TGTGCCAGCAGCCATTCGACAGGGCCTCCCTACGAGCAGTACTTC. Amino acids: CASSHSTGPPYEQYF.

The chain combines TRBV4-1 with TRBJ1-5; D possibly corresponds to TRBD1 (6 bases). The germline CDR1 and CDR2 sequences are MGHRA and YSYEKL. This CDR3 is built from 20 residues. Trimming left V 1 base short and J 0 bases short, with 22 bases between. In DNA, the CDR3 is TGCGCCAGCAGCCAAGGAAGACTTCGGACAGCAAGTTATAGCAATCAGCCCCAGCATTTT. This gives the protein CASSQGRLRTASYSNQPQHF.

The CDR3 sequence: CASSISSGGQPQHF. Here the CDR3 DNA reads TGTGCCAGTAGTATTAGTTCAGGGGGTCAGCCCCAGCATTTT. The chain has TRBV19 and TRBJ1-5; 7 positions agree with TRBD1. V gave up 3 bases and J gave up 6 bases; unmatched junction bases: 5. The CDR3 is 14 amino acids. Germline-derived CDR1 and CDR2 are LNHDA and SQIVND (reference sequence). The whole variable domain, remainder taken from reference TRBV19 and TRBJ1-5, is DGGITQSPKYLFRKEGQNVTLSCEQNLNHDAMYWYRQDPGQGLRLIYYSQIVNDFQKGDIAEGYSVSREKKESFPLTVTSAQKNPTAFYLCASSISSGGQPQHFGDGTRLSIL.

The chain is built from TRBV6-2 or TRBV6-3 and TRBJ1-1, with D perhaps matching TRBD1 (5 bases). V was clipped by 3 bases and J by 0 bases, with 17 bases between them. The CDR3 has 17 residues. Germline V lookup: CDR1 MNHEY, CDR2 SVGEGT. The chain's CDR3 is CASSYPGGRGLNTEAFF. The CDR3 DNA reads TGTGCCAGCAGTTATCCCGGGGGTCGGGGATTGAACACTGAAGCTTTCTTT.

This clone was found once. The chain is built from TRBV28 and TRBJ2-3, with 7 positions matching TRBD1. Germline V gene sequence: CDR1 MDHEN, CDR2 SYDVKM. With 6 bases clipped from V and 9 bases from J, the junction kept 18 bases outside the gene matches. The CDR3 totals 16 residues. This CDR3 reads CASRGAGGLEGTTQYF. The CDR3, as DNA: TGTGCCAGCAGGGGGGCAGGGGGTTTAGAAGGTACCACGCAGTATTTT.

The chain combines TRBV5-1 with TRBJ2-7; possible D gene TRBD1, 5 bases. CDR1 and CDR2 (germline): SGHRS, YFSETQ. The CDR3 totals 13 residues. V was pared by 1 base and J by 3 bases, with 8 bases between. CDR3 protein: CASSLPDSYEQYF. The CDR3 nucleotides are TGCGCCAGCAGCTTGCCAGACAGCTACGAGCAGTACTTC.

V gene TRBV7-2 combines with J gene TRBJ2-1; TRBD2 matches at 11 bases. This CDR3 is 16 amino acids long. After removal of 0 bases from V and 4 bases from J, the junction contained 2 bases not matched to a gene. CDR1 is SGHTA, CDR2 FQGNSA, per germline. The CDR3 DNA is TGTGCCAGCAGCTTAGCTAGCGGGGGGGAGTACAATGAGCAGTTCTTC. Its protein is CASSLASGGEYNEQFF.

The V call is TRBV18, the J call TRBJ1-2, with 8 positions matching TRBD1. The V segment lost 1 base and the J segment 0 bases; nucleotides outside the gene matches: 10. This CDR3 has 18 amino acids. Per germline, CDR1 KGHSH and CDR2 LQKENI. DNA of the CDR3: TGTGCCAGCTCACCACGGGTAGGACAGGGAAAGACTAACTATGGCTACACCTTC. It yields the protein CASSPRVGQGKTNYGYTF.

This chain joins TRBV7-3 and TRBJ2-7; a possible D gene is TRBD2 (6 bases). V was trimmed by 5 bases and J by 6 bases, leaving 17 bases between them. The CDR3 length is 14 residues. The V gene's germline CDR1 is SGHTA and CDR2 FQGTGA. This CDR3 reads CASSPRNGGGEQYF. The CDR3 DNA reads TGTGCCAGCAGCCCCAGGAACGGGGGTGGCGAGCAGTACTTC.

The rearrangement links TRBV10-3 to TRBJ2-7; D not resolved. This CDR3 is built from 14 residues. CDR1 ENHRY and CDR2 SYGVKD come from the germline V gene. V gave up 4 bases and J gave up 3 bases, with 13 bases separating them. The CDR3, as DNA: TGTGCCATCAGTGTGGGCGAGATAAGCTACGAGCAGTACTTC. It is translated as CAISVGEISYEQYF.

This chain links TRBV3-1 (or the pseudogene TRBV3-2) with TRBJ2-7; TRBD1 agrees at 8 bases. Looked up from germline, CDR1 is LGHDT and CDR2 is YNNKEL (reference sequence). This CDR3 spans 16 amino acids. Losses at the gene ends were 4 bases for V and 4 bases for J; bases not matched to a gene: 12. The CDR3 nucleotides are TGTGCCAGCAGCCCAGCTGGACGGACAGGGTTTTACGAGCAGTACTTC. It encodes CASSPAGRTGFYEQYF.

This sequence joins TRBV12-3 or TRBV12-4 and TRBJ1-2; a possible D gene is TRBD1 (5 bases). The ends were cut back, 6 bases at V and 8 bases at J, with 16 bases in the middle. This CDR3 spans 13 amino acids. In nucleotides, the CDR3 is TGTGCCAGCAGCCCCAGATCAGGGATCGGCTACACCTTC. Translated: CASSPRSGIGYTF.